This T cell receptor beta chain was obtained from a study of siplizumab effects on memory and regulatory T cells. Findings and caveats of the study: Memory T cells appeared less diverse than naive cells, which seemed to contribute substantially to alloresponse.

This clone was observed a few times. Its antigen is still unknown. Sequencing used immunoSEQ multiplex PCR; TCRdb keeps in-frame clones, though not all of them. The sample includes 100,000 or so clones, about 94% seen only once; the top ten take over 0.15%. This CDR3 is built from 16 residues. Germline assignment: CDR1 MNHNY and CDR2 SVGAGI (reference sequence). V dropped 4 bases and J dropped 1 base, with 17 bases sitting between them. The sequence derives from a human donor in good health. The genes are TRBV6-6 and TRBJ2-7; possible D gene TRBD1, 5 bases. The specimen was non-Treg CD4+ T cells sorted from blood. The DNA of the CDR3 is TGTGCCAGCAGTTTCCCAGGGCAGGTCGCTTCCTACGAGCAGTACTTC. This sequence encodes CASSFPGQVASYEQYF.